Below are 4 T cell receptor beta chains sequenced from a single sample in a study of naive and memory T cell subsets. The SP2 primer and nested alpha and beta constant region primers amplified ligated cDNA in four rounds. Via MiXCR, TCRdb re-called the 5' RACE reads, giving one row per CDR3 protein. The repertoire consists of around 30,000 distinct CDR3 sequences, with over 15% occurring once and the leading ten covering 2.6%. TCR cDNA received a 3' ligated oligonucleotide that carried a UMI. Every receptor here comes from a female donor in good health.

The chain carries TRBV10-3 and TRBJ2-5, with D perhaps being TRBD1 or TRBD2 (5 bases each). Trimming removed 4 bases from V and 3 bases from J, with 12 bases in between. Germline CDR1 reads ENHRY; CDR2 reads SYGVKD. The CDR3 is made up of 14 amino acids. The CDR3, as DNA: TGTGCCATCAGTGGAGGCATGGGGGAAGAGACCCAGTACTTC. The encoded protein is CAISGGMGEETQYF.

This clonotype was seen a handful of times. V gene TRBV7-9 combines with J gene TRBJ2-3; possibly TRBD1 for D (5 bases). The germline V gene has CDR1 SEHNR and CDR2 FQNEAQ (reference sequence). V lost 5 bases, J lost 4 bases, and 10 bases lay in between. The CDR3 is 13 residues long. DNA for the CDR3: TGTGCCAGCAGCCCCTTGACAGCAGATACGCAGTATTTT. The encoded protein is CASSPLTADTQYF.

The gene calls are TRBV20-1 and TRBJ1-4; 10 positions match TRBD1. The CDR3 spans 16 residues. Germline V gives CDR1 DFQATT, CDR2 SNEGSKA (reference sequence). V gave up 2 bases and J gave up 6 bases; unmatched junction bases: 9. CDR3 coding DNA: TGCAGTGCTAGACGGCGACAGGGGGCGCGTTATGAAAAACTGTTTTTT. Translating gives CSARRRQGARYEKLFF.

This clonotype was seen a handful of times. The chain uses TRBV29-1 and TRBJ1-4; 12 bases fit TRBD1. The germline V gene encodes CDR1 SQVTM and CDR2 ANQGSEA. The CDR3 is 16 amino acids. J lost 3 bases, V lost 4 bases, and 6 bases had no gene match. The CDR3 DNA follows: TGCAGCGTTGCATCGGGACAGGGGGCTTCTAATGAAAAACTGTTTTTT. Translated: CSVASGQGASNEKLFF.